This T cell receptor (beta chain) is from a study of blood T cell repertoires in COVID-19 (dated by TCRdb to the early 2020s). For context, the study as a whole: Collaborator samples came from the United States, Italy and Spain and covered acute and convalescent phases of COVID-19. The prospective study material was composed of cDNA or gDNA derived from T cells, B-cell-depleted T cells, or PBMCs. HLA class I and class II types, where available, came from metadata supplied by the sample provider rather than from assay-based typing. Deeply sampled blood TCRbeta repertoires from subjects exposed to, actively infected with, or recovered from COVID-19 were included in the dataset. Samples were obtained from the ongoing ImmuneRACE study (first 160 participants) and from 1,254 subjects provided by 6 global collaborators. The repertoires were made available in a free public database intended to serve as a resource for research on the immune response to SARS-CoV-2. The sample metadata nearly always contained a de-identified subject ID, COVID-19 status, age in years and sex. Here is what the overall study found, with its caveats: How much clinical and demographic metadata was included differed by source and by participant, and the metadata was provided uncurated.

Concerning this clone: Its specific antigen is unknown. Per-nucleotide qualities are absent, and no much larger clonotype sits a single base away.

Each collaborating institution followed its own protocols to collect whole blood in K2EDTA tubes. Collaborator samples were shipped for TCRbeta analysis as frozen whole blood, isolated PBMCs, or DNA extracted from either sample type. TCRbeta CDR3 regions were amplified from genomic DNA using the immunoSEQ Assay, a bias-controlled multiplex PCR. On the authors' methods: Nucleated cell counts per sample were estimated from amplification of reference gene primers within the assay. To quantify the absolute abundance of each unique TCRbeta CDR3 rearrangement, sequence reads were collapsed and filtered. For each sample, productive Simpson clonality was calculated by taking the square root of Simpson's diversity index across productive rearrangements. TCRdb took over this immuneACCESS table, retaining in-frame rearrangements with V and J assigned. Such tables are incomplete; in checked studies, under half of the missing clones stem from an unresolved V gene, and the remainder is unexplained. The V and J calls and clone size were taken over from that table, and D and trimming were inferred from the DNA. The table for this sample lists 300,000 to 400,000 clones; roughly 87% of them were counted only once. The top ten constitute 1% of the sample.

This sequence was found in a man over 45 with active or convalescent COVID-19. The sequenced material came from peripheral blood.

The sequenced DNA is TGCGCCAGCAGCTTTAATAAGCAGAACACTGAAGCTTTCTTT. Its translation is CASSFNKQNTEAFF. The chain is assembled from TRBV5-1 and TRBJ1-1, with no reliable assignment of the D segment. V sheds 2 bases and J sheds 1 base, leaving 9 bases between their ends. The CDR3 runs 14 amino acids, cysteine and phenylalanine included. This entry keeps only the CDR3 DNA: 42 bases, framed from base 1. CDR1 and CDR2 are read off the germline V gene as SGHRS and YFSETQ.